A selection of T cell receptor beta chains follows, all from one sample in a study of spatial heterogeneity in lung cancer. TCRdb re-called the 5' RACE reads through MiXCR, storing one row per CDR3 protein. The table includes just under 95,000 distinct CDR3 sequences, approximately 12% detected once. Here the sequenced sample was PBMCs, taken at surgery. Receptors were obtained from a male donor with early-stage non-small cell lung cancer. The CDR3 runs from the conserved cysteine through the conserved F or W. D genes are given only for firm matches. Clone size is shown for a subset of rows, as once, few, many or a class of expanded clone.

CDR3 DNA: TGCGCCAGCAACCAAGATGGCGCTAGGACCGGGGAGCTGTTTTTT
CDR3 protein: CASNQDGARTGELFF
V gene: TRBV4-1
J gene: TRBJ2-2
D gene: -
clone size: -

CDR3 DNA: TGTGCCAGCAGCTTGGGGCCGAACACTGAAGCTTTCTTT
CDR3 protein: CASSLGPNTEAFF
V gene: TRBV5-5
J gene: TRBJ1-1
D gene: -
clone size: -

CDR3 DNA: TGTGCCAGTGCCCGCCAGCCGTTGAACACCGGGGAGCTGTTTTTT
CDR3 protein: CASARQPLNTGELFF
V gene: TRBV19
J gene: TRBJ2-2
D gene: -
clone size: -

CDR3 DNA: TGTGCCAGCAGTCCCAGTAGCATGGAGACCCAGTACTTC
CDR3 protein: CASSPSSMETQYF
V gene: TRBV28
J gene: TRBJ2-5
D gene: -
clone size: few

CDR3 DNA: TGCGCCAGCAGCCCGCGGGCGGGGAGAGCCGGGGAGCTGTTTTTT
CDR3 protein: CASSPRAGRAGELFF
V gene: TRBV5-1
J gene: TRBJ2-2
D gene: -
clone size: -

CDR3 DNA: TGTGCCAGCAGCCAAGTAACCAACAGTGGAAACACCATATATTTT
CDR3 protein: CASSQVTNSGNTIYF
V gene: TRBV3-1
J gene: TRBJ1-3
D gene: -
clone size: few

CDR3 DNA: TGTGCCAGCAGCCCCCGTTGGACAGGGGGCCCTCAGCCCCAGCATTTT
CDR3 protein: CASSPRWTGGPQPQHF
V gene: TRBV5-6
J gene: TRBJ1-5
D gene: TRBD1
clone size: many

CDR3 DNA: TGCAGTGCAACAACTAGCGGGAGGGCCCCAGATACGCAGTATTTT
CDR3 protein: CSATTSGRAPDTQYF
V gene: TRBV20-1
J gene: TRBJ2-3
D gene: TRBD2
clone size: -

CDR3 DNA: TGTGCCAGCAGTTACGGGCCGCTCGAGCAGTACTTC
CDR3 protein: CASSYGPLEQYF
V gene: TRBV6-2/TRBV6-3
J gene: TRBJ2-7
D gene: -
clone size: -

CDR3 DNA: TGCGCCAGCAGCCAAGGTAGGTGGGCAGGCAACACTGAAGCTTTCTTT
CDR3 protein: CASSQGRWAGNTEAFF
V gene: TRBV4-1
J gene: TRBJ1-1
D gene: -
clone size: few

CDR3 DNA: TGCGCCAGCAGCCAAGATCGGGGGACAGGGTCCTACGAGCAGTACTTC
CDR3 protein: CASSQDRGTGSYEQYF
V gene: TRBV4-3
J gene: TRBJ2-7
D gene: TRBD1
clone size: -

CDR3 DNA: TGCGCCAGCAGCCGGGGACTAGCGGGGGCCCAAGAGACCCAGTACTTC
CDR3 protein: CASSRGLAGAQETQYF
V gene: TRBV5-1
J gene: TRBJ2-5
D gene: TRBD2
clone size: many

CDR3 DNA: TGCGCCAGCAGCTTGGTGACTAGCGGGAGGCTTGAGGACGAGCAGTACTTC
CDR3 protein: CASSLVTSGRLEDEQYF
V gene: TRBV5-1
J gene: TRBJ2-7
D gene: TRBD2
clone size: -

CDR3 DNA: TGTGCCAGCAGCCTCACTCGGGACGGAGAGCAGTTCTTC
CDR3 protein: CASSLTRDGEQFF
V gene: TRBV5-6
J gene: TRBJ2-1
D gene: -
clone size: few

CDR3 DNA: TGCAGCGTTGTCAGGACCAGCTACAATGAGCAGTTCTTC
CDR3 protein: CSVVRTSYNEQFF
V gene: TRBV29-1
J gene: TRBJ2-1
D gene: -
clone size: many

CDR3 DNA: TGTGCCAGCAGCTATTGGGCAAGGTCACGCTCAGTCGAGCAGTACTTC
CDR3 protein: CASSYWARSRSVEQYF
V gene: TRBV6-5
J gene: TRBJ2-7
D gene: -
clone size: -

CDR3 DNA: TGTGCCAGCAGCAGGACAGGGACCGGCACCGGGGAGCTGTTTTTT
CDR3 protein: CASSRTGTGTGELFF
V gene: TRBV7-9
J gene: TRBJ2-2
D gene: TRBD1
clone size: -

CDR3 DNA: TGTGCCAGCAGCGGCCCTGTCACAGATACGCAGTATTTT
CDR3 protein: CASSGPVTDTQYF
V gene: TRBV7-2
J gene: TRBJ2-3
D gene: -
clone size: -

CDR3 DNA: TGTGCCAGCTCCCCCGGGACAGGTCCTCAAGAGACCCAGTACTTC
CDR3 protein: CASSPGTGPQETQYF
V gene: TRBV28
J gene: TRBJ2-5
D gene: TRBD1
clone size: many

CDR3 DNA: TGCGCCAGCAGCTTTTTAGGGACCCTTCAAGAGACCCAGTACTTC
CDR3 protein: CASSFLGTLQETQYF
V gene: TRBV5-1
J gene: TRBJ2-5
D gene: -
clone size: many

CDR3 DNA: TGTGCCAGCTCACAAACCCGGGACGGGAACTATGGCTACACCTTC
CDR3 protein: CASSQTRDGNYGYTF
V gene: TRBV18
J gene: TRBJ1-2
D gene: -
clone size: -

CDR3 DNA: TGTGCCTCCTACCGGACTAGCGGGAGTCACGGGGAGCTGTTTTTT
CDR3 protein: CASYRTSGSHGELFF
V gene: TRBV10-3
J gene: TRBJ2-2
D gene: TRBD2
clone size: -